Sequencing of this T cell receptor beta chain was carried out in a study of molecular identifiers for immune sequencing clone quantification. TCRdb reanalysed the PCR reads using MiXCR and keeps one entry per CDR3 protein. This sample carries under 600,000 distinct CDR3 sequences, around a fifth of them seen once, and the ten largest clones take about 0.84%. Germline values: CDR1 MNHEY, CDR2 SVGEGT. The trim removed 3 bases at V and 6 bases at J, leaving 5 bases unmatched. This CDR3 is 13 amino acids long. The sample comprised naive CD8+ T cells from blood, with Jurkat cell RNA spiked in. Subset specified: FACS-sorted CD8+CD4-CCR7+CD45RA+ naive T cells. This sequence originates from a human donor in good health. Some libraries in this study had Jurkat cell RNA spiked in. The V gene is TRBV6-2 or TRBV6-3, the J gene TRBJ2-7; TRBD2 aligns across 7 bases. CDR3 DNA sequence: TGTGCCAGCAGTTATGTCGCTAGCGGCGAGCAGTACTTC. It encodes CASSYVASGEQYF.